This T cell receptor beta chain is from a study of a mutant IDH1 vaccine in newly diagnosed glioma. Study at large: Patients had received radiotherapy, temozolomide, or both previously, most receiving both.

Produced via immunoSEQ multiplex PCR; TCRdb's table is partial and in-frame only. The data show about 40,000 clones, about three quarters seen once. Time point meaning: week 23, last vaccination. In the vaccine, a single dose held 300 ug of the mutant IDH1 20-mer peptide, along with topical imiquimod. Germline CDR1 is KGHSH and CDR2 is LQKENI. This CDR3 region has 17 residues. Trimming cost V 0 bases and J 1 base; bases outside gene matches: 8. With regard to this clone: Its antigen is still unknown.

This receptor was taken from a man aged 45-65 years with glioma. This specimen was PBMCs, taken from a glioma patient whose treatment included an IDH1 peptide vaccine. The V gene is TRBV18, the J gene TRBJ2-7; 8 bases match TRBD1. DNA for the CDR3: TGTGCCAGCTCACCACCGATCGGGACAGGATTGTCCTACGAGCAGTACTTC. Protein: CASSPPIGTGLSYEQYF.